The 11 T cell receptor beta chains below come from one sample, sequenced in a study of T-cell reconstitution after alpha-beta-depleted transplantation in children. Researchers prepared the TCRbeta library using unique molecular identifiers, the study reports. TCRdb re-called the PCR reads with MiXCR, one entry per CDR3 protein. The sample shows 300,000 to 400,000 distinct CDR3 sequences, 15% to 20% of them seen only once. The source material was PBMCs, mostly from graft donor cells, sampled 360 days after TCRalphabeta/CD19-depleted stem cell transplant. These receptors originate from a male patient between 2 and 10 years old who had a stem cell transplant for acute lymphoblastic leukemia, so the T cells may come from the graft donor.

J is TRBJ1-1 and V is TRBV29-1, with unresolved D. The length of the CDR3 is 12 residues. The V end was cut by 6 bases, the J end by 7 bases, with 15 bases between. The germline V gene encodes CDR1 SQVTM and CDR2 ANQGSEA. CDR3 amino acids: CSVLQWTGEAFF. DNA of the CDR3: TGCAGCGTCCTACAGTGGACGGGTGAAGCTTTCTTT.

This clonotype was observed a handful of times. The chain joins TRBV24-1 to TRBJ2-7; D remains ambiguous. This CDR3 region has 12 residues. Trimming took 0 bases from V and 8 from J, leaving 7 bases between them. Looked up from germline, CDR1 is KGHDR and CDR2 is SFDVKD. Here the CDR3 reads CATSDLHGQQYF. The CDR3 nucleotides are TGTGCCACCAGTGATTTGCACGGGCAGCAGTACTTC.

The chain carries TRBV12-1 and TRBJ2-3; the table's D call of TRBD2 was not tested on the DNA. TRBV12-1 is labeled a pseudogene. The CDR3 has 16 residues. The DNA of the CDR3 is TGTGCCAGCAGCGTGGGACTAGCGGGTTTCACAGATACGCAGTATTTT. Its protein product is CASSVGLAGFTDTQYF.

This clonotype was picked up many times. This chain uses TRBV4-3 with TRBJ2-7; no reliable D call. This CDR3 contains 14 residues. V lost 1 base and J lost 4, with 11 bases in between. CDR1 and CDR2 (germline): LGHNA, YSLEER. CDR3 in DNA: TGCGCCAGCAGCCAAGGAAATGTGGGGTACGAGCAGTACTTC. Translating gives CASSQGNVGYEQYF.

The CDR3 here is CASSISGRAEETQYF. CDR3 DNA sequence: TGTGCCAGCAGTATTAGCGGGAGGGCCGAAGAGACCCAGTACTTC. The V and J genes are TRBV28 and TRBJ2-5, with 11 bases lining up with TRBD2. V was pared by 5 bases and J by 3 bases, with 5 bases of the junction left unmatched. The CDR3 is made up of 15 amino acids. Per the germline V gene, CDR1 is MDHEN and CDR2 is SYDVKM.

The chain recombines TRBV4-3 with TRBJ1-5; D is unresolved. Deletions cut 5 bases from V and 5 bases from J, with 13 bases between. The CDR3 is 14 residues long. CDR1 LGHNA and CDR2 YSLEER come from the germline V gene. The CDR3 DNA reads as TGCGCCAGCAGCAGGGAGTGGCCGCATCAGCCCCAGCATTTT. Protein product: CASSREWPHQPQHF.

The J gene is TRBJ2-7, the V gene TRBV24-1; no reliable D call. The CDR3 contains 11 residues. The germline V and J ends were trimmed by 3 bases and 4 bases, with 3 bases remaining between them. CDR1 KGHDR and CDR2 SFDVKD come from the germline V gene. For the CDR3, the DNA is TGTGCCACCAGTGATCTGTACGAGCAGTACTTC. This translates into CATSDLYEQYF.

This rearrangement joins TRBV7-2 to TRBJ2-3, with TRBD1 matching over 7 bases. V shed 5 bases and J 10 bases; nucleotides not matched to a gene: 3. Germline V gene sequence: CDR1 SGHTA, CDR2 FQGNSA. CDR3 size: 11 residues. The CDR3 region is CASSQGQSQYF. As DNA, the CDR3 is TGTGCCAGCAGCCAGGGACAGTCGCAGTATTTT.

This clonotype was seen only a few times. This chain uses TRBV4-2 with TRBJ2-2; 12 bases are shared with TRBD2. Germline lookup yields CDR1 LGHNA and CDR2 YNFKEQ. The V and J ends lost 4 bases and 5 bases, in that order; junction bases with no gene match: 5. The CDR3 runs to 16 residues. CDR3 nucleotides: TGTGCCAGCAGCCTCCCCGGGACTAGCGGGACCGGGGAGCTGTTTTTT. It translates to CASSLPGTSGTGELFF.

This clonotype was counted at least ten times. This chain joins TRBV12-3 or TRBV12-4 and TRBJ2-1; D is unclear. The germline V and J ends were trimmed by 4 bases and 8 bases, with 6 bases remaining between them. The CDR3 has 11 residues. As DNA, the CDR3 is TGTGCCAGCAGTTCGTGGGATGAGCAGTTCTTC. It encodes CASSSWDEQFF.

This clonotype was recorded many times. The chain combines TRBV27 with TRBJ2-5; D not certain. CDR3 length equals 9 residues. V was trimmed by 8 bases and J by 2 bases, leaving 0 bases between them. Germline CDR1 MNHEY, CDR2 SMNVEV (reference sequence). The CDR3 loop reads CASQETQYF. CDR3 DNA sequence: TGTGCCAGCCAAGAGACCCAGTACTTC.